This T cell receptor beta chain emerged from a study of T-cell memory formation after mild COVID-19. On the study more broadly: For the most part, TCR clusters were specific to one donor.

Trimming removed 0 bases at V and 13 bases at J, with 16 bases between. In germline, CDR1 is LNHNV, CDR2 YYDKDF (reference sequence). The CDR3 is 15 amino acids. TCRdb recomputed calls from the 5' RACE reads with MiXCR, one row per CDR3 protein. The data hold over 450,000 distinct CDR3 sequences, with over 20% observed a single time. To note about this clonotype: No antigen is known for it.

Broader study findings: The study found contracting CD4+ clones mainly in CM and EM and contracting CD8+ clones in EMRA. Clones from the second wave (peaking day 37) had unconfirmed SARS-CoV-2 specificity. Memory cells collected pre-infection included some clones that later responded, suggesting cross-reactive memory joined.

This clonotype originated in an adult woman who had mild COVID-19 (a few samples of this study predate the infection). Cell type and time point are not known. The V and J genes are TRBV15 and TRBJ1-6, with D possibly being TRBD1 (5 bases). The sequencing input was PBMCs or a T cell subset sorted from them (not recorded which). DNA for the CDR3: TGTGCCACCAGCAGAGATCCCGGGGGACTTTGGCCCCTCCACTTT. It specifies CATSRDPGGLWPLHF.